Below are 31 T cell receptor beta chains sequenced from a single sample in a study of T cell responses to AZD1222 COVID-19 vaccine. Method: immunoSEQ multiplex PCR; TCRdb's copy keeps in-frame clones and lacks some. The sample consists of about 100,000 clones, just under 90% of them appearing once. The specimen was peripheral blood, collected on day 0 of AZD1222 vaccination. The receptor set was obtained from an adult in good health.

The J gene is TRBJ1-6, the V gene TRBV28; D is perhaps TRBD1 (5 bases). V was clipped by 6 bases and J by 6 bases, with 15 bases between them. The CDR3 consists of 15 residues. CDR1 is MDHEN and CDR2 is SYDVKM in the germline V gene. In DNA, the CDR3 is TGTGCCAGCAGCTCCCTGGGAAGGGGTAATTCACCCCTCCACTTT. It is translated as CASSSLGRGNSPLHF.

This sequence joins TRBV2 and TRBJ2-2, with 7 bases identical to TRBD2. V was clipped by 3 bases and J by 5 bases; unmatched bases: 3. Germline loops: CDR1 SNHLY, CDR2 FYNNEI. CDR3 size: 14 residues. Here the CDR3 reads CASSERGGTGELFF. In DNA, the CDR3 is TGTGCCAGCAGTGAGCGCGGGGGAACCGGGGAGCTGTTTTTT.

This rearrangement joins TRBV30 to TRBJ1-1; TRBD1 might be the D (5 bases). CDR3 length: 12 residues. The V gene's germline CDR1 is GTSNPN and CDR2 SVGIG (reference sequence). Trimming removed 3 bases from V and 5 bases from J, with 10 bases in between. CDR3 amino acids: CAWRWGGTEAFF. The DNA of the CDR3 is TGTGCCTGGAGGTGGGGGGGGACTGAAGCTTTCTTT.

This clone occurred a few times. Additional DNA sequences in this sample encode the identical CDR3. CDR3 nucleotides: TGTGCCAGCTCACCGACGAACACTGAAGCTTTCTTT. Its translation: CASSPTNTEAFF. This chain connects TRBV18 to TRBJ1-1, with D uncertain. CDR1 and CDR2 (germline): KGHSH, LQKENI. Trimming cost V 3 bases and J 1 base, with 3 bases left between them. CDR3 length: 12 residues.

The chain employs TRBV25-1 and TRBJ1-1, with D possibly TRBD1 on 5 matching bases. The CDR3 covers 14 residues. Per the germline V gene, CDR1 is MGHDK and CDR2 is SYGVNS. Trimming removed 2 bases from V and 3 bases from J, with 10 bases in between. The CDR3 nucleotides read TGTGCCAGCAGTGAAGGGGCTGGCGACACTGAAGCTTTCTTT. This gives the protein CASSEGAGDTEAFF.

The chain recombines TRBV6-5 with TRBJ1-3; D call uncertain. There are 13 residues in the CDR3. Germline lookup yields CDR1 MNHEY and CDR2 SVGAGI. V dropped 6 bases and J dropped 2 bases, with 8 bases sitting between them. The CDR3: CASSRMAGNTIYF. The CDR3, as DNA: TGTGCCAGCAGCCGCATGGCTGGAAACACCATATATTTT.

The sample holds one count of this clone. The V and J genes are TRBV30 and TRBJ1-1, with D unresolved. Trimming pared 2 bases from V and 8 bases from J, leaving 9 bases between. Germline assignment: CDR1 GTSNPN and CDR2 SVGIG (reference sequence). The CDR3 is made up of 11 amino acids. The CDR3 sequence is CAWSLPQEAFF. CDR3 DNA sequence: TGTGCCTGGAGTCTCCCCCAGGAAGCTTTCTTT. The entire variable domain, with the rest obtained from reference TRBV30 and TRBJ1-1, is as follows: SQTIHQWPATLVQPVGSPLSLECTVEGTSNPNLYWYRQAAGRGLQLLFYSVGIGQISSEVPQNLSASRPQDRQFILSSKKLLLSDSGFYLCAWSLPQEAFFGQGTRLTVV.

V usage is TRBV5-1 and J usage is TRBJ2-3; D gene uncertain. V was shortened by 4 bases and J by 4 bases, with 16 bases between the two germline ends. The CDR3 loop spans 15 amino acids. The V gene's germline CDR1 is SGHRS and CDR2 YFSETQ. This CDR3 is CASSLLGSEADTQYF. In nucleotides, the CDR3 is TGCGCCAGCAGCCTCCTGGGCAGCGAGGCAGATACGCAGTATTTT.

The V gene is TRBV11-3, the J gene TRBJ2-7; D might be TRBD1 (6 bases). V lost 6 bases and J 6 bases, leaving 21 bases between the germline ends. Per the germline V gene, CDR1 is SGHNT and CDR2 is YENEEA. The CDR3 is made up of 15 amino acids. CDR3 protein: CASSPTQGPYSEQYF. The CDR3 DNA follows: TGTGCCAGCAGTCCAACACAGGGACCCTACTCCGAGCAGTACTTC.

V is TRBV5-1 and J is TRBJ2-1; TRBD2 is a possible D gene (7 bases). Germline lookup yields CDR1 SGHRS and CDR2 YFSETQ. The CDR3 is 15 amino acids. V was shortened by 4 bases and J by 3 bases, with 14 bases between the two germline ends. For the CDR3, the DNA is TGCGCCAGCAGCCGCGGGGGCCAACTCTACAATGAGCAGTTCTTC. It is translated as CASSRGGQLYNEQFF.

The rearrangement uses TRBV6-6 and TRBJ1-5; D not resolved. Germline V lookup: CDR1 MNHNY, CDR2 SVGAGI (reference sequence). The CDR3 totals 14 residues. V dropped 6 bases and J dropped 3 bases, with 12 bases sitting between them. The CDR3 loop reads CASRSPVDNQPQHF. The CDR3, as DNA: TGTGCCAGCAGATCCCCGGTCGACAATCAGCCCCAGCATTTT.

This sequence joins TRBV18 and TRBJ1-6, with a tentative D call TRBD1 (5 bases). The CDR3 loop spans 14 amino acids. Germline values: CDR1 KGHSH, CDR2 LQKENI. Trimming stripped 4 bases from V and 5 bases from J, with 9 bases between. CDR3 nucleotides: TGTGCCAGCTCACAGGGGAGGGATAATTCACCCCTCCACTTT. Translation: CASSQGRDNSPLHF.

This chain connects TRBV29-1 to TRBJ2-2, with D unclear. From germline, CDR1 is SQVTM and CDR2 ANQGSEA. This CDR3 has 11 amino acids. Trimming left V 4 bases short and J 6 bases short, with 6 bases between. The CDR3 coding sequence is TGCAGCGTTGGTCGTGCCGGGGAGCTGTTTTTT. This encodes CSVGRAGELFF.

V gene TRBV5-4 combines with J gene TRBJ1-1; no clear D. Germline CDR1 and CDR2: SGHNT and YYREEE (reference sequence). The CDR3 consists of 13 residues. V was pared by 4 bases and J by 8 bases, with 15 bases between. In nucleotides, the CDR3 is TGTGCCAGCAGCCCGGGAGGTCTGCCCGAAGCTTTCTTT. Its protein product is CASSPGGLPEAFF.

This clone was seen just once. The V and J genes are TRBV19 and TRBJ2-2, with a possible D match to TRBD1 (5 bases). The V end was cut by 6 bases, the J end by 8 bases, with 16 bases between. Germline V CDR1 and CDR2: LNHDA, SQIVND (reference sequence). The CDR3 runs 14 residues. CDR3 bases: TGTGCCAGTAGGGCGCAGGGTAGGCTGGGGGAGCTGTTTTTT. This codes for CASRAQGRLGELFF.

This chain connects TRBV28 to TRBJ1-5, with 8 bases aligning to TRBD1. This CDR3 comprises 15 residues. Trimming removed 3 bases from V and 2 bases from J; junction bases left unmatched: 3. Germline V CDR1 and CDR2: MDHEN, SYDVKM. CDR3 sequence reads: CASSFTGGGNQPQHF. Here the CDR3 DNA reads TGTGCCAGCAGTTTCACAGGGGGAGGCAATCAGCCCCAGCATTTT.

The V gene is TRBV5-1, the J gene TRBJ1-3, with a tentative D call TRBD1 (5 bases). V was trimmed by 2 bases and J by 3 bases, leaving 12 bases between them. CDR1 is SGHRS, CDR2 YFSETQ, per germline. This CDR3 has 15 residues. As DNA, the CDR3 is TGCGCCAGCAGCTTAGGGGAGGAAGGTGGAAACACCATATATTTT. Its translation is CASSLGEEGGNTIYF.

This clone was detected only once. The chain employs TRBV18 and TRBJ2-7; the D is unclear. Germline V gives CDR1 KGHSH, CDR2 LQKENI. Trimming left V 6 bases short and J 5 bases short, with 11 bases between. The CDR3 runs 12 residues. CDR3 sequence (DNA): TGTGCCAGCTCCACCACCAGGCACGAGCAGTACTTC. Residues: CASSTTRHEQYF. Based on the CDR3 plus reference TRBV18 and TRBJ2-7, the full variable domain is NAGVMQNPRHLVRRRGQEARLRCSPMKGHSHVYWYRQLPEEGLKFMVYLQKENIIDESGMPKERFSAEFPKEGPSILRIQQVVRGDSAAYFCASSTTRHEQYFGPGTRLTVT.

This chain connects TRBV7-9 to TRBJ2-3; TRBD1 might be the D (6 bases). In germline, CDR1 is SEHNR, CDR2 FQNEAQ (reference sequence). This CDR3 spans 13 amino acids. Trimming took off 8 bases at V and 0 bases at J, with 9 bases between the two ends. The DNA of the CDR3 is TGTGCCAGCCGGGACAAGAGCACAGATACGCAGTATTTT. Translation: CASRDKSTDTQYF.

V and J are TRBV2 and TRBJ1-6; weak D call: TRBD1 (5 bases). Germline loops: CDR1 SNHLY, CDR2 FYNNEI. Trimming pared 3 bases from V and 5 bases from J, leaving 14 bases between. The CDR3 extends over 16 amino acids. The DNA for the CDR3 is TGTGCCAGCAGTGATGTCGGGGGAATCGATAATTCACCCCTCCACTTT. It is translated as CASSDVGGIDNSPLHF. The variable domain in full, completed from reference TRBV2 and TRBJ1-6, reads EPEVTQTPSHQVTQMGQEVILRCVPISNHLYFYWYRQILGQKVEFLVSFYNNEISEKSEIFDDQFSVERPDGSNFTLKIRSTKLEDSAMYFCASSDVGGIDNSPLHFGNGTRLTVT.

This chain connects TRBV9 to TRBJ2-6; possible D gene TRBD1, 7 bases. The germline V and J ends were trimmed by 1 base and 0 bases, with 17 bases remaining between them. CDR3 size: 19 residues. CDR1 is SGDLS, CDR2 YYNGEE, per germline. This chain's CDR3 is CASSVRHRGLDSGANVLTF. CDR3 DNA: TGTGCCAGCAGCGTACGTCACAGGGGACTTGACTCTGGGGCCAACGTCCTGACTTTC.

V is TRBV29-1 and J is TRBJ2-7; D is uncertain. The CDR3 is 11 residues long. Germline loops: CDR1 SQVTM, CDR2 ANQGSEA. The V and J ends lost 6 bases and 6 bases respectively, with 12 bases between them. CDR3: CSVQTGFEQYF. The CDR3 nucleotides read TGCAGCGTACAGACGGGTTTCGAGCAGTACTTC.

The chain combines TRBV10-3 with TRBJ1-2, with 9 bases aligning to TRBD1. With 10 bases clipped from V and 7 bases from J, the junction kept 4 bases outside the gene matches. Germline values: CDR1 ENHRY, CDR2 SYGVKD. The CDR3 consists of 11 residues. The CDR3 loop reads CASGQGFGYTF. The CDR3 DNA follows: TGTGCCAGCGGACAGGGGTTTGGCTACACCTTC.

The V call is TRBV11-2, the J call TRBJ1-6, with 9 bases matching TRBD1. The CDR3 consists of 15 residues. In germline, CDR1 is SGHAT, CDR2 FQNNGV. The V gene end was trimmed by 4 bases and the J gene end by 9 bases; junction bases not matched to a gene: 7. CDR3 nucleotide sequence: TGTGCCAGCAGCTCAAGACAGGGGGGAACTTCACCCCTCCACTTT. This translates into CASSSRQGGTSPLHF. The entire variable domain, with the rest obtained from reference TRBV11-2 and TRBJ1-6, is as follows: EAGVAQSPRYKIIEKRQSVAFWCNPISGHATLYWYQQILGQGPKLLIQFQNNGVVDDSQLPKDRFSAERLKGVDSTLKIQPAKLEDSAVYLCASSSRQGGTSPLHFGNGTRLTVT.

This clone was observed a single time. The chain carries TRBV5-6 and TRBJ2-7; a possible D gene is TRBD1 (6 bases). CDR1 SGHDT and CDR2 YYEEEE come from the germline V gene. This CDR3 region has 16 residues. Trimming took 4 bases from V and 7 from J, leaving 24 bases between them. The CDR3 sequence: CASSGAPRQADREQYF. For the CDR3, the DNA is TGTGCCAGCAGCGGAGCCCCCAGACAGGCGGATCGTGAGCAGTACTTC.

The chain combines TRBV18 with TRBJ1-6; 9 nucleotides align to TRBD1. Germline CDR1 and CDR2: KGHSH and LQKENI. The ends lost 6 bases at V and 7 bases at J; junction bases unmatched: 13. The CDR3 runs to 17 residues. As DNA, the CDR3 is TGTGCCAGCTCCCCCCGCCCGGGGACAGGGACCAATTCACCCCTCCACTTT. Amino acids: CASSPRPGTGTNSPLHF.

The chain joins TRBV5-4 to TRBJ2-1; TRBD2 matches 15 bases. Germline trimming cut 4 bases from V and 7 bases from J; bases unmatched to any gene: 6. Germline V gives CDR1 SGHNT, CDR2 YYREEE (reference sequence). The CDR3 is 16 amino acids. The CDR3 reads CASSRTSGGAGNEQFF. The CDR3 DNA is TGTGCCAGCAGCAGGACTAGCGGGGGGGCTGGTAATGAGCAGTTCTTC.

The V call is TRBV6-1, the J call TRBJ2-6; no definite D call. This CDR3 contains 17 residues. The V end lost 0 bases, the J end lost 0 bases, and 9 bases lay between the germline ends. In germline, CDR1 is MNHNS, CDR2 SASEGT. Written as DNA, the CDR3 is TGTGCCAGCAGTGAAGCGCTTCGTCGCTCTGGGGCCAACGTCCTGACTTTC. It translates to CASSEALRRSGANVLTF.

V is TRBV19 and J is TRBJ2-6, with TRBD2 as a possible D gene (5 bases). Looked up from germline, CDR1 is LNHDA and CDR2 is SQIVND (reference sequence). Trimming shortened V by 7 bases and J by 0 bases, and 10 bases separated the two germline ends. This CDR3 spans 15 amino acids. The CDR3 DNA is TGTGCCAGTACTGATCGGGACTCTGGGGCCAACGTCCTGACTTTC. Its protein product is CASTDRDSGANVLTF. The whole variable domain, remainder taken from reference TRBV19 and TRBJ2-6, is DGGITQSPKYLFRKEGQNVTLSCEQNLNHDAMYWYRQDPGQGLRLIYYSQIVNDFQKGDIAEGYSVSREKKESFPLTVTSAQKNPTAFYLCASTDRDSGANVLTFGAGSRLTVL.

The table lists this clone with a count of one. V and J are TRBV5-4 and TRBJ1-2; the D gene is possibly TRBD1 (6 bases). In germline, CDR1 is SGHNT, CDR2 YYREEE (reference sequence). The CDR3 is made up of 14 amino acids. Trimming left V 2 bases short and J 2 bases short, with 10 bases between. CDR3 sequence (DNA): TGTGCCAGCAGCTTATCGGGGGCAAACTATGGCTACACCTTC. It is translated as CASSLSGANYGYTF.

This chain uses TRBV5-1 with TRBJ2-3, with 8 bases matching TRBD2. CDR3 length equals 20 residues. CDR1 is SGHRS and CDR2 is YFSETQ in the germline V gene. V was clipped by 5 bases and J by 2 bases; unmatched bases: 22. The CDR3, as DNA: TGCGCCAGCAGTTCTTCCTCCGGGACTAGTGAGCATTTTCTCACAGATACGCAGTATTTT. Amino acids: CASSSSSGTSEHFLTDTQYF.